Each of the 8 T cell receptor beta chains below was sequenced from the same sample in a study of shared clonotypes between healthy human individuals. The naive CD8 fraction comprised CD45RO-negative cells positively selected for CCR7 and excluded terminally differentiated effector memory CD45RA+ cells. Measured with immunoSEQ multiplex PCR; TCRdb has only the in-frame clones, and not every one. The sample lists some 2,100,000 clones; about 92% were seen once. Sequencing was carried out using naive CD8+ T cells from PBMCs. The source of these receptors is a man aged 18 to 30 in good health. Some clones in this sample may be carry-over from other donors' samples.

V is TRBV6-5 and J is TRBJ2-2; 7 nucleotides line up with TRBD1. Germline assignment: CDR1 MNHEY and CDR2 SVGAGI. The CDR3 loop spans 14 amino acids. The J segment lost 1 base and the V segment lost 6 bases, leaving 2 bases of the junction unmatched. The CDR3 spells CASSGQENTGELFF. CDR3 coding DNA: TGTGCCAGCAGCGGACAGGAGAACACCGGGGAGCTGTTTTTT.

The chain is built from TRBV7-9 and TRBJ1-2; D unresolved. Germline values: CDR1 SEHNR, CDR2 FQNEAQ (reference sequence). Deletions cut 5 bases from V and 8 bases from J, with 18 bases between. This CDR3 region has 14 residues. The CDR3 loop reads CASSPLKRLEGYTF. The CDR3 bases are TGTGCCAGCAGCCCACTTAAGCGGCTAGAGGGCTACACCTTC.

The chain combines TRBV7-3 with TRBJ2-7, with TRBD2 matching 8 bases. Germline-derived CDR1 and CDR2 are SGHTA and FQGTGA. The length of the CDR3 is 13 residues. With 0 bases clipped from V and 6 bases from J, the junction kept 1 base outside the gene matches. For the CDR3, the DNA is TGTGCCAGCAGCTTAACGACTAGCGCCGAGCAGTACTTC. It specifies CASSLTTSAEQYF.

Details on this clone: Within the sample, other DNA sequences also encode this same CDR3. The chain has TRBV5-1 and TRBJ2-3; D unresolved. CDR1 SGHRS and CDR2 YFSETQ come from the germline V gene. The CDR3 runs 12 residues. The V gene lost 1 base and the J gene lost 4 bases, with 4 bases spanning the gap. The CDR3 DNA follows: TGCGCCAGCAGCTTGTCGGCAGATACGCAGTATTTT. Encoded protein: CASSLSADTQYF.

The chain has TRBV19 and TRBJ2-1; TRBD2 matches at 13 bases. CDR3 length: 15 residues. Germline loops: CDR1 LNHDA, CDR2 SQIVND (reference sequence). V was clipped by 4 bases and J by 9 bases; unmatched bases: 6. For the CDR3, the DNA is TGTGCCAGTAGTACAGGACTAGCGGGAGAGGGTGAGCAGTTCTTC. Protein product: CASSTGLAGEGEQFF. Combining the CDR3 with reference TRBV19 and TRBJ2-1 gives the whole variable domain DGGITQSPKYLFRKEGQNVTLSCEQNLNHDAMYWYRQDPGQGLRLIYYSQIVNDFQKGDIAEGYSVSREKKESFPLTVTSAQKNPTAFYLCASSTGLAGEGEQFFGPGTRLTVL.

V gene TRBV7-9 combines with J gene TRBJ2-1, with a tentative D call TRBD2 (6 bases). Trimming took 7 bases from V and 7 from J, leaving 17 bases between them. CDR3 length: 14 residues. Germline V gene sequence: CDR1 SEHNR, CDR2 FQNEAQ (reference sequence). The CDR3 loop reads CASTLGGEVNEQFF. The CDR3 DNA reads as TGTGCCAGCACCCTAGGAGGGGAGGTTAATGAGCAGTTCTTC.

A note on this clone: Other DNA sequences of this sample code for an identical CDR3. The chain recombines TRBV27 with TRBJ1-1; the D gene is possibly TRBD1 (5 bases). The CDR3 extends over 14 amino acids. Germline CDR1 MNHEY, CDR2 SMNVEV (reference sequence). V dropped 3 bases and J dropped 4 bases, with 12 bases sitting between them. The DNA of the CDR3 is TGTGCCAGCAGTTTGTTGGGGCGGGGCACTGAAGCTTTCTTT. Its protein product is CASSLLGRGTEAFF.

The genes are TRBV28 and TRBJ2-7; 7 positions match TRBD2. The CDR3 loop spans 14 amino acids. The germline V gene has CDR1 MDHEN and CDR2 SYDVKM. With 7 bases clipped from V and 4 bases from J, the junction kept 10 bases outside the gene matches. The CDR3 loop is CASTSGSGLYEQYF. CDR3 coding DNA: TGTGCCAGCACCTCGGGTAGCGGGTTATACGAGCAGTACTTC.